These 3 T cell receptor beta chains share one sample of origin, sequenced in a study of CD8 T cells in Susac syndrome. With random hexamers, 0.5 to 1 ug RNA was reverse transcribed. TCRdb reanalysed the immunoSEQ multiplex PCR reads using MiXCR and keeps one entry per CDR3 protein. The table shows roughly 200,000 distinct CDR3 sequences, with about 95% occurring only once. Sequenced: CD4+ T cells from PBMCs. The origin of the receptors is a human donor in good health.

The table lists this clonotype with a count of one. The gene calls are TRBV20-1 and TRBJ2-3; 9 bases are a match to TRBD1. Germline V gene sequence: CDR1 DFQATT, CDR2 SNEGSKA (reference sequence). This CDR3 contains 13 residues. Trimming removed 5 bases from V and 5 bases from J; junction bases left unmatched: 5. The CDR3 loop reads CSAGTGGVDTQYF. The CDR3 bases are TGCAGTGCTGGAACAGGGGGCGTAGATACGCAGTATTTT.

The chain combines TRBV5-6 with TRBJ2-1, with 9 bases that match TRBD2. J lost 13 bases, V lost 6 bases, and 11 bases had no gene match. Per germline, CDR1 SGHDT and CDR2 YYEEEE. The length of the CDR3 is 13 residues. The CDR3 spells CASTGTSLGEQFF. In DNA, the CDR3 is TGTGCCAGCACCGGGACTAGCCTTGGTGAACAGTTCTTC.

The J gene is TRBJ2-3, the V gene TRBV6-6; 8 bases map to TRBD1. Per germline, CDR1 MNHNY and CDR2 SVGAGI (reference sequence). CDR3 size: 14 residues. The trim removed 5 bases at V and 3 bases at J, leaving 4 bases unmatched. Here the CDR3 DNA reads TGTGCCAGCAGTGTTCAGGGGGCAACAGATACGCAGTATTTT. This sequence encodes CASSVQGATDTQYF.